This T cell receptor (beta chain) came from a study of technical replicates of blood from several donors. Generated by immunoSEQ multiplex PCR, the TCRdb table keeps only in-frame clones and is missing some. The table records just over 70,000 clones, about 94% of them present only once. There are 16 residues in the CDR3. V was cut by 2 bases and J by 1 base, with 15 bases left in between. Looked up from germline, CDR1 is GTSNPN and CDR2 is SVGIG (reference sequence). The J gene is TRBJ2-4, the V gene TRBV30; TRBD2 is a possible D gene (6 bases). The TCR comes from a human donor in good health. Sequencing used T cells isolated from PBMCs. The CDR3 DNA reads TGTGCCTGGAGTCCCCGACTAGGCAGGGCCAAAAACATTCAGTACTTC. Translating gives CAWSPRLGRAKNIQYF.